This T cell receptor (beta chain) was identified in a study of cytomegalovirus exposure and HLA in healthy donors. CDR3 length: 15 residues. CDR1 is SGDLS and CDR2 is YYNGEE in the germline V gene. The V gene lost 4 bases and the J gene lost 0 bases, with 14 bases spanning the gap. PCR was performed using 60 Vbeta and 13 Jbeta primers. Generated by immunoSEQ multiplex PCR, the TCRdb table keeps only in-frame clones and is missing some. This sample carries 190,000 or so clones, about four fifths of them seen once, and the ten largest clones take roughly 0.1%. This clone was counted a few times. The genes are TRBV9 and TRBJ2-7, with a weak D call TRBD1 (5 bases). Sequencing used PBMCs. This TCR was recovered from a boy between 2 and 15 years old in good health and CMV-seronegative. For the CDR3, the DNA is TGTGCCAGCAGCTGGGGCAGTTCCTTCTCCTACGAGCAGTACTTC. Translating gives CASSWGSSFSYEQYF.